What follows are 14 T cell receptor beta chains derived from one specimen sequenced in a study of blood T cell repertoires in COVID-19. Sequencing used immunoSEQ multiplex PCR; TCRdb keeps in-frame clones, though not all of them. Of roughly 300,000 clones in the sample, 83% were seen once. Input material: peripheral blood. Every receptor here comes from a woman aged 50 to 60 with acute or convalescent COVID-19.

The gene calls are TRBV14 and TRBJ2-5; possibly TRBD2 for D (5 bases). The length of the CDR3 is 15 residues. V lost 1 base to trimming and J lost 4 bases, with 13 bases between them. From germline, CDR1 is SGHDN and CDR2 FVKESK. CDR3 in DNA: TGTGCCAGCAGCCAAGCTAGCATTCCCATAGAGACCCAGTACTTC. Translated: CASSQASIPIETQYF.

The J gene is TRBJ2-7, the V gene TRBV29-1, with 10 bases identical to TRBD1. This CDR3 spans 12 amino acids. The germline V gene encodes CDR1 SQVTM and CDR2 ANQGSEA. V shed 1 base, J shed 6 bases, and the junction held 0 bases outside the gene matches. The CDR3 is CSVEGTGGEQYV. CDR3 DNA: TGCAGCGTTGAAGGGACAGGGGGCGAGCAGTACGTC.

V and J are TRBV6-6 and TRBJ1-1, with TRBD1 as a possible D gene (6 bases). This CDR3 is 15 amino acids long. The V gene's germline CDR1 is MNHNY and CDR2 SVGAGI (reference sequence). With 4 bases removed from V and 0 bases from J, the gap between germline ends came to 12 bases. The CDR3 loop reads CASSFDRSLNTEAFF. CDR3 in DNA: TGTGCCAGCAGTTTTGACAGGTCCCTGAACACTGAAGCTTTCTTT.

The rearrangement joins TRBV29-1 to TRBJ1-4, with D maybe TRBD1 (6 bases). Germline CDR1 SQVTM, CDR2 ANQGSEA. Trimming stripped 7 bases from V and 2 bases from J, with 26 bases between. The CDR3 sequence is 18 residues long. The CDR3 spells CSARGGYGGRGTNEKLFF. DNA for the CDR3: TGCAGCGCCCGCGGTGGGTACGGGGGGCGGGGGACTAATGAAAAACTGTTTTTT.

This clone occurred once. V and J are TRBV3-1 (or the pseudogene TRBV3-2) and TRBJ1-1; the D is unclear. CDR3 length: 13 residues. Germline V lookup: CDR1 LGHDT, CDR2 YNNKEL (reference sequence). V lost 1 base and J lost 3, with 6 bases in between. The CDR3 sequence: CASSQVGDTEAFF. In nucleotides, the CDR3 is TGTGCCAGCAGCCAAGTGGGCGACACTGAAGCTTTCTTT.

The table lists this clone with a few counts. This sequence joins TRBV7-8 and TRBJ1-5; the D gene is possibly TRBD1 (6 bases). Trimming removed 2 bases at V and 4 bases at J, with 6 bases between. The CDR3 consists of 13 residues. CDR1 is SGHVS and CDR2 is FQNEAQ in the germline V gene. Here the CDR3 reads CASSLQGNQPQHF. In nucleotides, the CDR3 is TGTGCCAGCAGCTTACAGGGGAATCAGCCCCAGCATTTT.

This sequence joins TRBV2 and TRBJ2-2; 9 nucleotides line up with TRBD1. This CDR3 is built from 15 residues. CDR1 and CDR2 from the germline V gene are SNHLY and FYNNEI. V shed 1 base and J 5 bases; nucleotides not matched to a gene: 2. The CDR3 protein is CASSEDRGPTGELFF. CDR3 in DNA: TGTGCCAGCAGTGAAGACAGGGGGCCGACCGGGGAGCTGTTTTTT.

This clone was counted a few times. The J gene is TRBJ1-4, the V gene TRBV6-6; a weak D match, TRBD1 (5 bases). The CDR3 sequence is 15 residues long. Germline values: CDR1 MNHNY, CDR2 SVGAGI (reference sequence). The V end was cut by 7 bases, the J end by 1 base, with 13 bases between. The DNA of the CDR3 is TGTGCCAGCATCCGCGGGGGGATAACTAATGAAAAACTGTTTTTT. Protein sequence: CASIRGGITNEKLFF.

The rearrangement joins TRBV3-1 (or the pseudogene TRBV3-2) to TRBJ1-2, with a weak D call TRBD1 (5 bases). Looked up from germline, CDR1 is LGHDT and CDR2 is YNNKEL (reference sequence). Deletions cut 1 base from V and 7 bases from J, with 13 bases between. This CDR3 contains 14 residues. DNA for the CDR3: TGTGCCAGCAGCCAAGTGTCTAGGGGAGGTGGCTACACCTTC. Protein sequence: CASSQVSRGGGYTF.

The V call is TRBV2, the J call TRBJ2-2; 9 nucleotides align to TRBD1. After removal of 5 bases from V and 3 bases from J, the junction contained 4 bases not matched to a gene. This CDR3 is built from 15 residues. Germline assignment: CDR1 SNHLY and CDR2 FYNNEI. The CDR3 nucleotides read TGTGCCAGCAGTCGACAGGGGGTCGACACCGGGGAGCTGTTTTTT. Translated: CASSRQGVDTGELFF.

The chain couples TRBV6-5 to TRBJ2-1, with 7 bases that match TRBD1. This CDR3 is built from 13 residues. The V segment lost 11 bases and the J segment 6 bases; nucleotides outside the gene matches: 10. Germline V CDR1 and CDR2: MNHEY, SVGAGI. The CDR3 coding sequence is TGTGCCTGCTCGACAGGGCTTCTCAATGAGCAGTTCTTC. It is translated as CACSTGLLNEQFF.

The chain's CDR3 is CASSLGGIGEKLFF. The DNA for the CDR3 is TGTGCCAGCAGTTTGGGGGGGATCGGTGAAAAACTGTTTTTT. The J gene is TRBJ1-4, the V gene TRBV28, with D perhaps TRBD1 (5 bases). CDR1 is MDHEN, CDR2 SYDVKM, per germline. This CDR3 has 14 residues. V lost 3 bases to trimming and J lost 7 bases, with 12 bases between them.

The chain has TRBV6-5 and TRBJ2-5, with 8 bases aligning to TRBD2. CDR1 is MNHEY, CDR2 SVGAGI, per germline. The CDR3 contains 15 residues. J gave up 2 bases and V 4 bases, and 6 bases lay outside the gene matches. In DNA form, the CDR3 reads TGTGCCAGCAGTTCTCCGGGGGGGACTCAAGAGACCCAGTACTTC. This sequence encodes CASSSPGGTQETQYF.

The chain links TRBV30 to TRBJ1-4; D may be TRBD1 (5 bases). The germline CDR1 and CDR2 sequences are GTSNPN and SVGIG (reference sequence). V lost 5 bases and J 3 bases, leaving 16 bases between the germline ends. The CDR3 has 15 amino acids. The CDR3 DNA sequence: TGTGCCTGGGGGGGGGAAAGAAGGGCTAATGAAAAACTGTTTTTT. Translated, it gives CAWGGERRANEKLFF.